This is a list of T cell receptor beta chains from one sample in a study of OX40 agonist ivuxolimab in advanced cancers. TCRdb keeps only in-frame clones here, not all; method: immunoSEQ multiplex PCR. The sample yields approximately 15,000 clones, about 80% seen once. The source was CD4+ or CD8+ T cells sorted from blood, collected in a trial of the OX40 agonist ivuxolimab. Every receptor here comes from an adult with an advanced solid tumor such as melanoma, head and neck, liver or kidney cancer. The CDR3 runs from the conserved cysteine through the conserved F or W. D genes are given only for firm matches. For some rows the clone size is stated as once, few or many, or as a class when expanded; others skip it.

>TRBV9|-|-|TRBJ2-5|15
CASSVGAGQPETQYF
TGTGCCAGCAGCGTAGGGGCCGGACAACCAGAGACCCAGTACTTC
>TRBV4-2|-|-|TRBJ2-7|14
CASSQGRGGYEQYF
TGTGCCAGCAGCCAAGGCCGGGGTGGCTACGAGCAGTACTTC
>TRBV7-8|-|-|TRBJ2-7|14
CASSLEGSSYEQYF
TGTGCCAGCAGCTTAGAGGGCAGTTCCTACGAGCAGTACTTC
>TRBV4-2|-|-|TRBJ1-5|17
CASSQESTVYSNQPQHF
TGTGCCAGCAGCCAAGAGAGCACAGTATATAGCAATCAGCCCCAGCATTTT
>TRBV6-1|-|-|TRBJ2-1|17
CASSEARVRGGGAEQFF
TGTGCCAGCAGTGAAGCGAGGGTACGCGGTGGAGGTGCTGAGCAGTTCTTC
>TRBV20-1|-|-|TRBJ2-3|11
CSARNTDTQYF
TGCAGTGCTAGAAACACAGATACGCAGTATTTT
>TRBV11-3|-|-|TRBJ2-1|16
CASSLDGGAIYNEQFF
TGTGCCAGCAGCTTAGATGGCGGAGCCATCTACAATGAGCAGTTCTTC
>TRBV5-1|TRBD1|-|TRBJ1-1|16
CASSLGTGDMNTEAFF
TGCGCCAGCAGCTTGGGGACAGGAGACATGAACACTGAAGCTTTCTTT
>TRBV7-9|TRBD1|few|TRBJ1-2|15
CASSQGWTGVDGYTF
TGTGCCAGCAGCCAAGGCTGGACAGGGGTCGATGGCTACACCTTC
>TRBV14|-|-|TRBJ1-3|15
CASSPDLHSGNTIYF
TGTGCCAGCAGCCCGGACCTACACTCTGGAAACACCATATATTTT
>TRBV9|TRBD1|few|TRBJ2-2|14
CASRGQEDTGELFF
TGTGCCAGCAGGGGACAGGAGGACACCGGGGAGCTGTTTTTT
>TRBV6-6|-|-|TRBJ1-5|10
CAANHQPQHF
TGTGCCGCAAACCATCAGCCCCAGCATTTT
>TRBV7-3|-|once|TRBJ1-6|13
CASSLFSGSPLHF
TGTGCCAGCAGCTTATTTAGTGGATCACCCCTCCACTTT
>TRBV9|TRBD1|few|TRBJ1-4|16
CASSVEPGQGDEKLFF
TGTGCCAGCAGCGTAGAACCGGGACAGGGGGATGAAAAACTGTTTTTT
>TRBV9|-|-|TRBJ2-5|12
CASSGPQETQYF
TGTGCCAGCAGCGGACCTCAAGAGACCCAGTACTTC
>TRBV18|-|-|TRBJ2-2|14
CASSPGPYTGELFF
TGTGCCAGCTCACCAGGGCCGTACACCGGGGAGCTGTTTTTT
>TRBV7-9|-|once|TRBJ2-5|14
CASFSRELGETQYF
TGTGCCAGCTTCTCCCGGGAGCTTGGGGAGACCCAGTACTTC
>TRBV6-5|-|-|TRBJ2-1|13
CASSYLLNNEQFF
TGTGCCAGCAGTTACTTACTGAACAATGAGCAGTTCTTC
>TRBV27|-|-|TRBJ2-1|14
CASSFPGLGNEQFF
TGTGCCAGCAGTTTCCCCGGACTGGGCAATGAGCAGTTCTTC
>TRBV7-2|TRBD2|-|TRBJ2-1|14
CASSQGTSGNEQFF
TGTGCCAGCAGCCAAGGGACTAGCGGAAATGAGCAGTTCTTC
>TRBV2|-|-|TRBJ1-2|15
CASRYPAGLNYGYTF
TGTGCCAGCAGGTATCCTGCGGGCCTCAACTATGGCTACACCTTC
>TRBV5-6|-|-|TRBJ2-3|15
CASSLAALVRRSQYF
TGTGCCAGCAGCTTGGCCGCCTTGGTCCGGCGATCGCAGTATTTT
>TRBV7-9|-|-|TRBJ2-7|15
CASSPGGVRSYEQYF
TGTGCCAGCAGCCCGGGCGGGGTTAGGTCCTACGAGCAGTACTTC
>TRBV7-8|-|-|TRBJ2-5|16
CASSLSVGAQWETQYF
TGTGCCAGCAGCTTATCGGTTGGGGCCCAGTGGGAGACCCAGTACTTC
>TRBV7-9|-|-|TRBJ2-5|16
CASSLADREDEETQYF
TGTGCCAGCAGCTTGGCCGACAGGGAGGACGAAGAGACCCAGTACTTC
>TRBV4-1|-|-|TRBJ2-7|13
CASSQDRGYEQYF
TGCGCCAGCAGCCAAGATCGAGGCTACGAGCAGTACTTC
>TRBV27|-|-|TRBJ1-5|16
CASSPRGYRDNQPQHF
TGTGCCAGCAGCCCCCGAGGTTACCGCGACAATCAGCCCCAGCATTTT
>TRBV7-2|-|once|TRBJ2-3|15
CASSSLAGPADTQYF
TGTGCCAGCAGCTCCCTGGCCGGACCCGCAGATACGCAGTATTTT
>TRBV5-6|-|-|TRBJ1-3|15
CASSWTAQSGNTIYF
TGTGCCAGCAGCTGGACAGCGCAGTCTGGAAACACCATATATTTT
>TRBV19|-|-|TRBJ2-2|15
CASSIAAGGSGELFF
TGTGCCAGTAGTATCGCGGCAGGGGGGAGCGGGGAGCTGTTTTTT
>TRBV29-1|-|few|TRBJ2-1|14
CSVGGRTSYNEQFF
TGCAGCGTTGGGGGGCGGACTTCCTACAATGAGCAATTCTTC
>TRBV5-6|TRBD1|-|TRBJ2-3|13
CASSPTGSDTQYF
TGTGCCAGCAGCCCGACAGGGTCAGATACGCAGTATTTT
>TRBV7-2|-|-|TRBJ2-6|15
CASSLRPSGANVLTF
TGTGCCAGCAGCTTACGGCCGTCTGGGGCCAACGTCCTGACTTTC
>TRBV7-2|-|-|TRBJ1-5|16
CASSLASINSNQPQHF
TGTGCCAGCAGCTTAGCTTCCATTAATAGCAATCAGCCCCAGCATTTT
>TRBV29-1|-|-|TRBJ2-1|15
CSADLNPYSYNEQFF
TGCAGCGCCGACCTGAACCCTTACTCCTACAATGAGCAGTTCTTC
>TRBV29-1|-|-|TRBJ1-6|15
CSVELDSDYNSPLHF
TGCAGCGTTGAACTCGACAGCGACTATAATTCACCCCTCCACTTT
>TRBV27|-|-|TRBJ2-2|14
CASSFTADTGELFF
TGTGCCAGCAGTTTCACGGCGGACACCGGGGAGCTGTTTTTT
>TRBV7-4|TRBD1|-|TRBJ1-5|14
CASSPGTAPQPQHF
TGTGCCAGCAGCCCAGGGACAGCCCCGCAGCCCCAGCATTTT
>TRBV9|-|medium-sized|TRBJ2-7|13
CASSTGVSYEQYF
TGTGCCAGCAGCACCGGGGTCTCCTACGAGCAGTACTTC
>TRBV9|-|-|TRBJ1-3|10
CASSGNTIYF
TGTGCCAGCAGCGGAAACACCATATATTTT
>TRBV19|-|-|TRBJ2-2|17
CASTIQRQFSLTGELFF
TGTGCCAGTACAATACAAAGACAGTTCTCCCTCACCGGGGAGCTGTTTTTT
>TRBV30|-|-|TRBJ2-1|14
CACQTLLAYNEQFF
TGTGCCTGTCAAACGCTGCTTGCCTACAATGAGCAGTTCTTC